Reported below is one T cell receptor beta chain. Which antigen it targets is not known. Base qualities are not recorded, but no much larger clone differs from it by a single base. This sample is part of a study of shared clonotypes between healthy human individuals (dated by TCRdb to the early 2020s). Looking at the study overall: The cohort comprised a couple of women and a few men aged 18 to 49 years. For each donor, CD4 naive and CD4 memory were each run on three plates, CD8 naive on two plates, and CD8 memory on one plate. Blood TCR repertoires of a handful of healthy adults were deeply sequenced to estimate repertoire size and the extent of clonotype sharing between individuals. Libraries were prepared and TCR repertoires were sequenced by different laboratories using diverse techniques, in order to increase sequencing depth and limit assay-specific biases. Each donor's leukapheresis produced roughly between about 0.85 and 10 billion PBMCs. Overall results and qualifications from the work: Sampling was restricted to blood, and TCR repertoires in tissue are likely to differ from TCR repertoires in blood. Pairwise subsampling led to the expectation that sequencing depth would affect the degree of clonotype sharing among donors. Even with the large sequencing depth, rarefaction of the sorted-subset datasets indicated that sequencing was incomplete. Higher generation probabilities were observed for clonotypes shared by all four sorted-subset donors than for non-shared clonotypes. Because the study included a small number of donors, the genetic and exposure-history diversity represented was limited. Sharing across several donors was observed for around 5% of naive CD4, 3.5% of naive CD8, 2.3% of memory CD4, and around 0.4% of memory CD8 clonotypes. Larger estimated clonotype richness was generally found for naive subsets than for memory subsets.

Inclusive of the bounding cysteine and phenylalanine, the CDR3 is 17 residues long. Only the CDR3 DNA stays, 51 bases, in frame from base 1. CDR1 and CDR2 are drawn from the germline V gene (reference sequence): LNHDA, SQIVND. V ends up 8 bases short and J 1 base short, with an unmatched junction base count of 11. Healthy HIV-negative adults with no recently reported acute infections or vaccinations were included as donors. Every donor was a Caucasian adult residing in Nashville, Tennessee, USA. CD4+ T cells were enriched through magnetic negative selection, after which naive cells were positively selected on CD45RA and the remaining negative fraction served as the memory subset. Blood was collected by leukapheresis, and PBMCs were isolated by Ficoll-Histopaque density gradient centrifugation and then cryopreserved in liquid nitrogen vapor phase. Purity and quantity of every magnetically sorted T cell population were checked by analytical flow cytometry. Each sorted fraction had its genomic DNA isolated and then quantified by UV absorbance on a Nanodrop 2000c.

TCR CDR3 regions were amplified from genomic DNA by multiplex PCR using the deep immunoSEQ assay. For each cell subset, the extracted genomic DNA was distributed evenly across all wells of several immunoSEQ 96-well plates, and each plate served as one replicate. For sorted subsets, each replicate PCR was loaded with 200 to 250 ng genomic DNA, equivalent to 25,000 to 35,000 T cell genomes. Purified libraries were measured with a Qubit 3.0 fluorometer, size-checked on a Bioanalyzer 2100, and measured again with the KAPA Library Quantification kit. Every immunoSEQ 96-well plate was sequenced on a separate single-read 150-cycle Illumina NextSeq 550 flow cell. Regarding the original processing steps: The immunoSEQ output contained only junctional sequences without quality scores, so filtering could not match that applied to full-length reads. To assign V/J genes and CDR3, sequences were annotated using PyIR, a Python wrapper for IgBLAST v1.9, with IMGT germline references. Any read was removed if the V/J assignment was weak (E-value above 1e-6), the CDR3 was missing, or the read contained stop codons, out-of-frame junctions, or ambiguous translated residues. V3J clonotypes were defined as sequences sharing an identical inferred V gene, J gene, and CDR3 amino acid sequence. To compute the percentage overlap between repertoires, the number of shared unique clonotypes was divided by the size of the smaller repertoire. Repertoire richness was assessed with RTK rarefaction, the Chao1 estimator, and Recon v2.1 estimates of unobserved clonotypes. Generation probabilities were computed with OLGA for all TCRbeta clonotypes obtained by the gDNA method from several donors. TCRdb carries this immuneACCESS record with in-frame sequences only. Its versions omit some clonotypes, under half of them owing to an unresolved V gene in the studies checked, with the rest unexplained. V, J and clone size were drawn from that table, and D and trimming were deduced from the DNA. The sample contains under 2,500,000 clones, roughly 95% of them found a single time. 0.13% of the sample goes to the ten largest clones.

Sequencing was done on a sample of naive CD4+ T cells sorted from blood. The sample's cell subset or site, from its label and the paper: CD45RA+ positively selected. The sequence is built from TRBV19 and TRBJ2-5, with 12 junctional bases fitting TRBD2. The clonotype originates from a man aged 18-30 years in good health. The sequence in DNA is TGTGCCAGTTCCCGACTAGCGGGAGTGGGCACCCAAGAGACCCAGTACTTC. It specifies CASSRLAGVGTQETQYF. Extended through the reference TRBV19 and TRBJ2-5 proteins, this CDR3 yields the full variable domain: DGGITQSPKYLFRKEGQNVTLSCEQNLNHDAMYWYRQDPGQGLRLIYYSQIVNDFQKGDIAEGYSVSREKKESFPLTVTSAQKNPTAFYLCASSRLAGVGTQETQYFGPGTRLLVL.